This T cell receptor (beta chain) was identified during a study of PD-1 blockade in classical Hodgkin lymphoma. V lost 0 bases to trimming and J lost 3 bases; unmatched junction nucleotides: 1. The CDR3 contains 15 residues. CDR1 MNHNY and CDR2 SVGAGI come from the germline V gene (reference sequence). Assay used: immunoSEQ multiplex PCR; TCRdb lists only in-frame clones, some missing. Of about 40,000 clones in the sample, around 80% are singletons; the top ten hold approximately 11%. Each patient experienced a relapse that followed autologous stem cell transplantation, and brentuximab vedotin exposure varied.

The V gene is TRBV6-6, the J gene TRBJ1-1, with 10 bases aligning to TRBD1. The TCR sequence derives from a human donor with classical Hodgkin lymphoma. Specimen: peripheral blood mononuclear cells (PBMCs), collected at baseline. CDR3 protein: CASSYSGQGYTEAFF. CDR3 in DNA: TGTGCCAGCAGTTACTCGGGACAGGGGTACACTGAAGCTTTCTTT.